This TCR beta chain was captured by sequencing in a study of blood T cell repertoires in COVID-19. In the study overall: Sites in the United States, Italy and Spain provided acute and convalescent COVID-19 samples. PBMCs, B-cell-depleted T cells, or T cells provided the cDNA or gDNA that made up the material.

Authors' processing steps: Researchers report that nucleated cell counts were estimated from reference gene primer amplification. TCRdb's copy holds only in-frame clones and misses some; the assay was immunoSEQ multiplex PCR. The DNA gave D and trimming, while V, J and clone size come from that table. This table has 500,000 to 600,000 clones, around nine tenths appearing once. Patients in Seattle were enrolled during active infection, then followed longitudinally. Germline V CDR1 and CDR2: SGHAT, FQNNGV. The CDR3 sequence is 14 residues long. The germline V and J ends were trimmed by 3 bases and 0 bases, with 8 bases remaining between them.

The receptor comes from a woman aged 45-60 years with COVID-19, enrolled during active disease. This sequence joins TRBV11-2 and TRBJ2-5; D possibly corresponds to TRBD1 (6 bases). The sample consisted of peripheral blood. Written as DNA, the CDR3 is TGTGCCAGCAGCTTCCCAGGGGACCAAGAGACCCAGTACTTC. It yields the protein CASSFPGDQETQYF.